A selection of T cell receptor beta chains follows, all from one sample in a study of T cell repertoires in cytomegalovirus infection. In TCRdb, the reads were re-called with MiXCR into one record per CDR3 protein. The sample has about 300,000 distinct CDR3 sequences; roughly 26% are singletons. The sequenced sample was PBMCs. The receptors come from a human donor in good health (CMV status not recorded). Some clones in this sample may be carry-over from other donors' samples. The CDR3 runs from the conserved cysteine through the conserved F or W. Fields, in order: D gene, J gene, V gene, clone size, CDR3 DNA, CDR3 protein. D genes are given only for firm matches. Clone size, where shown, is once, few, many, or a class for clones that have expanded.

>.|TRBJ2-1|TRBV6-2/TRBV6-3|few
TGTGCCAGCAGTTACAACCCGACTGCCTACAATGAGCAGTTCTTC
CASSYNPTAYNEQFF
>TRBD1|TRBJ1-6|TRBV6-6|many
TGTGCCAGCAGTTACTTGGGACAGGGTAATTCACCCCTCCACTTT
CASSYLGQGNSPLHF
>.|TRBJ1-2|TRBV12-5|.
TGTGCTAGTGGTTTGGACAGAGAATATGGCTACACCTTC
CASGLDREYGYTF
>.|TRBJ1-1|TRBV24-1|.
TGTGCCACCAGTGGTCCGGAACGCACTGAAGCTTTCTTT
CATSGPERTEAFF
>TRBD2|TRBJ2-3|TRBV29-1|.
TGCAGCGCCGGGACTAGAATCACAGATACGCAGTATTTT
CSAGTRITDTQYF
>TRBD2|TRBJ2-1|TRBV20-1|few
TGCAGTGCTATCTCCCCTCTAGCGGGAGTCAATGAGCAGTTCTTC
CSAISPLAGVNEQFF
>.|TRBJ2-6|TRBV6-6|.
TGTGCCAGCAGTTACCCTATCTCTGGGGCCAACGTCCTGACTTTC
CASSYPISGANVLTF
>.|TRBJ2-1|TRBV7-2|.
TGTGCCAGCAGCTTAGACCCTAGGGCCAATGAGCAGTTCTTC
CASSLDPRANEQFF
>TRBD1|TRBJ1-4|TRBV28|.
TGTGCCAGCAGTTCAGGTGACAGGGAGGGGAAAAAACTGTTTTTT
CASSSGDREGKKLFF
>TRBD2|TRBJ2-4|TRBV6-2/TRBV6-3|few
TGTGCCAGCAGTTACTCACTAGCGGGAGCCAAAAACATTCAGTACTTC
CASSYSLAGAKNIQYF
>.|TRBJ2-2|TRBV9|.
TGTGCCAGCAGCCCCCGTACAACAGGGTTCGGGGAGCTGTTTTTT
CASSPRTTGFGELFF
>.|TRBJ1-6|TRBV10-3|.
TGTGCCATCAGTGAGTCGGGTTTCAGGACACCCCTCCACTTT
CAISESGFRTPLHF
>.|TRBJ2-5|TRBV10-3|few
TGTGCCATCAGTGAGCGTACCAGGGAGACCCAGTACTTC
CAISERTRETQYF
>TRBD1|TRBJ2-7|TRBV7-2|.
TGTGCCAGCAGCTTAGGCACAGGGGGCTTCGAGCAGTACTTC
CASSLGTGGFEQYF
>.|TRBJ2-1|TRBV7-7|few
TGTGCCAGCAGCTTAGTGGAGGGGGAATACAATGAGCAGTTCTTC
CASSLVEGEYNEQFF
>TRBD1|TRBJ2-3|TRBV20-1|few
TGCAGTGCTAAAAGGACAGGGCTCAACACAGATACGCAGTATTTT
CSAKRTGLNTDTQYF
>TRBD2|TRBJ2-1|TRBV6-2/TRBV6-3|few
TGTGCCAGCAGACCTAGCGGGAGGAGCTCCTACAATGAGCAGTTCTTC
CASRPSGRSSYNEQFF
>TRBD2|TRBJ2-1|TRBV6-2/TRBV6-3|.
TGTGCCAGCAGTTACGTTATCAGCGGGATCGGCTTCAATGAGCAGTTCTTC
CASSYVISGIGFNEQFF
>.|TRBJ1-1|TRBV7-2|many
TGTGCCAGCAGCCAGGACAGTGCCTCGAAGACCGCTGAAGCTTTCTTT
CASSQDSASKTAEAFF
>TRBD2|TRBJ2-7|TRBV20-1|.
TGCAGTGCTAGCGGGGGAGCTAGCGGGAGTGACGAGCAGTACTTC
CSASGGASGSDEQYF
>.|TRBJ1-3|TRBV28|.
TGTGCCAGCAGTATCGCGGGGAACTCTGGAAACACCATATATTTT
CASSIAGNSGNTIYF
>TRBD2|TRBJ2-7|TRBV20-1|.
TGCAGTGCCGAGGAGCGGGGGGCCTACGAGCAGTACTTC
CSAEERGAYEQYF
>.|TRBJ2-4|TRBV28|few
TGTGCCAGCAGTTTACCGGGGCCCGGAGGGAACATTCAGTACTTC
CASSLPGPGGNIQYF
>.|TRBJ1-6|TRBV20-1|.
TGCAGCCTAAATAACGGGACCTATAATTCACCCCTCCACTTT
CSLNNGTYNSPLHF
>.|TRBJ1-5|TRBV28|.
TGTGCCAGCAGTTTAGACGGAGACCCTAATCAGCCCCAGCATTTT
CASSLDGDPNQPQHF
>.|TRBJ1-5|TRBV11-2|.
TGTGCCAGCAGCTTATTTGGTGGAAATCAGCCCCAGCATTTT
CASSLFGGNQPQHF
>TRBD2|TRBJ2-3|TRBV5-1|few
TGCGCCAGCAGCTTGTCTAGCGGGGGGGCCCGACTGAATACGCAGTATTTT
CASSLSSGGARLNTQYF
>.|TRBJ1-4|TRBV7-9|.
TGTGCCAGCAGCTTAAATACCGATGAAAAACTGTTTTTT
CASSLNTDEKLFF
>TRBD2|TRBJ2-3|TRBV7-6|.
TGTGCCAGCAGCCCCCAGACTAGCGGGGGGGGCACAGATACGCAGTATTTT
CASSPQTSGGGTDTQYF
>.|TRBJ2-7|TRBV18|few
TGTGCCAGCTCACCAGAGATGGGAGAGCAGTACTTC
CASSPEMGEQYF
>TRBD2|TRBJ2-3|TRBV20-1|few
TGCAGTGCTAGAGTTCCCCCCCTAGCGGGAAACCCAGATACGCAGTATTTT
CSARVPPLAGNPDTQYF
>TRBD2|TRBJ2-3|TRBV7-8|many
TGTGCCAGCAGCTTATATCCAGCGGGAGGCCAAACCGATACGCAGTATTTT
CASSLYPAGGQTDTQYF